This T cell receptor beta chain was identified in a study of cytomegalovirus exposure and HLA in healthy donors. 60 Vbeta and 13 Jbeta primers were used in PCR. In the authors' methods: Around 10 million of the roughly 80 million unique TCR beta chains counted in a later analysis were shared. The repertoire was sequenced with immunoSEQ multiplex PCR; TCRdb's copy has only in-frame clones and lacks some. V, J and clone size reflect that table, while D and trimming were determined from the DNA. The sample lists hundreds of thousands of clones; approximately 82% were seen once. This sequence was found in a middle-aged woman in good health and CMV-seronegative. Input material: PBMCs.

CDR3 region: CASSMGRGRSTEAFF. The CDR3 DNA reads TGTGCCAGTAGTATGGGCAGGGGGCGCAGCACTGAAGCTTTCTTT. The chain carries TRBV19 and TRBJ1-1, with 8 bases aligning to TRBD1. There are 15 residues in the CDR3. CDR1 and CDR2 from the germline V gene are LNHDA and SQIVND (reference sequence). Trimming took 3 bases from V and 4 from J; bases not matched to a gene: 7.